These T cell receptor beta chains were read from a single sample in a study of post-analysis software for immune sequencing data. MiXCR, run by TCRdb on the PCR reads, gives a single entry per CDR3 protein. Among hundreds of thousands of distinct CDR3 sequences listed, approximately 60% were seen once. The sample comprised blood. The receptors here all came from a girl aged 2-10 years with multiple sclerosis. Both conserved end residues are part of each CDR3. A D gene is named only where the DNA matches it firmly.

V gene,J gene,D gene,CDR3 protein
TRBV2,TRBJ2-5,NA,CASSPTGSVETQYF
TRBV20-1,TRBJ2-3,NA,CSKKEAGADTQYF
TRBV7-2,TRBJ2-7,TRBD1,CASSLGGTGAFSEQYF
TRBV20-1,TRBJ2-3,NA,CSAGDTNWGTDTQYF
TRBV15,NA,NA,CATSKTRPQGETQYF
TRBV3-1,TRBJ2-1,TRBD2,CASSQAAGAYNEQFF
TRBV7-2,TRBJ2-3,TRBD1,CASSLVGTGPDTQYF
TRBV7-8,TRBJ2-1,TRBD2,CASSEIPGLSWGGEQFF
TRBV20-1,TRBJ2-2,TRBD2,CSAREYKASGLRDTGELFF
TRBV4-3,TRBJ1-4,NA,CASSQDWRPAATNEKLFF
TRBV5-4,TRBJ2-1,NA,CASSLNLDSFNEQFF
TRBV5-6,TRBJ2-7,NA,CASSLYNSYEQYF
TRBV5-1,TRBJ2-4,NA,CASSLAGGQIAKNIQYF
TRBV7-8,TRBJ2-5,NA,CASSPAGWALDQETQYF
TRBV12-5,TRBJ2-3,NA,CASGFNLGSGPRADTQYF
TRBV20-1,NA,TRBD2,CSAHPRGGGETQYF
TRBV20-1,TRBJ1-2,NA,CSARDLGNGYTF
TRBV12-3/TRBV12-4,TRBJ2-5,NA,CASSWDGRETQYF
TRBV20-1,TRBJ1-2,NA,CSARDYIRANYGYTF
TRBV2,TRBJ1-5,NA,CASRVGPNQPQHF
TRBV5-1,TRBJ2-7,NA,CASSSPEYEQYF
TRBV11-1,TRBJ2-1,NA,CASSLTGSGEIYEQFF
TRBV7-9,TRBJ2-3,NA,CASSPEADTQYF